Listed below are T cell receptor beta chains from one sample, sequenced in a study of T-cell reconstitution after alpha-beta-depleted transplantation in children. One entry per CDR3 protein, called by TCRdb with MiXCR from the PCR reads. The sample contains just under 350,000 distinct CDR3 sequences, around 16% of which appear only once. Material: PBMCs, mostly from graft donor cells, obtained 360 days after TCRalphabeta/CD19-depleted stem cell transplant. The receptors stem from a male patient under 10 years old who had a stem cell transplant for acute lymphoblastic leukemia, so the T cells may come from the graft donor. CDR3s leave out the opening cysteine and the closing phenylalanine or tryptophan. Fields, in order: CDR3 protein, V gene, CDR3 length.

CDR3aa: ASGVGSGRGSYNEQF; v_gene: TRBV10-2; len: 15
CDR3aa: ASLPGPYSNQPQH; v_gene: TRBV6-1; len: 13
CDR3aa: ASSYPRLADAKVGKF; v_gene: TRBV6-2/TRBV6-3; len: 15
CDR3aa: ASSEDRWVEF; v_gene: TRBV6-1; len: 10
CDR3aa: ASSLQAGLYNEQF; v_gene: TRBV7-3; len: 13
CDR3aa: ASSFLGVSNTGELF; v_gene: TRBV12-3/TRBV12-4; len: 14
CDR3aa: ASSFGGVGAYEQY; v_gene: TRBV27; len: 13
CDR3aa: ASSAQGGYRNTIY; v_gene: TRBV9; len: 13
CDR3aa: SAAKTTPGQGVKETQY; v_gene: TRBV20-1; len: 16
CDR3aa: ASSQVGEREAGELF; v_gene: TRBV4-2; len: 14
CDR3aa: ASSLELDSSGNTIY; v_gene: TRBV28; len: 14
CDR3aa: ASSYSPTGVDGNTIY; v_gene: TRBV7-6; len: 15
CDR3aa: ASSLAPPDLSSYNEQF; v_gene: TRBV12-3/TRBV12-4; len: 16
CDR3aa: ASSSQTGGNTEAF; v_gene: TRBV5-1; len: 13
CDR3aa: SAGTSGSYNEQF; v_gene: TRBV20-1; len: 12
CDR3aa: ASSPSGAGGYT; v_gene: TRBV27; len: 11
CDR3aa: ASSDRPDRGQETQY; v_gene: TRBV5-1; len: 14
CDR3aa: SVEVDRGTEAF; v_gene: TRBV29-1; len: 11
CDR3aa: ASSLVGELGYEQY; v_gene: TRBV5-1; len: 13
CDR3aa: SVWNTGELF; v_gene: TRBV29-1; len: 9
CDR3aa: ASSSLGDSTQETQY; v_gene: TRBV28; len: 14
CDR3aa: ASSRPWDRPTDTQY; v_gene: TRBV5-1; len: 14
CDR3aa: ASSPTAVWTEAF; v_gene: TRBV28; len: 12
CDR3aa: ATSDLEGLAGSYSYEQY; v_gene: TRBV24-1; len: 17
CDR3aa: ASSFRDRETSSYEQY; v_gene: TRBV28; len: 15
CDR3aa: ASSYSQVPTHGGQF; v_gene: TRBV6-5; len: 14